A single sample is the source of the 30 T cell receptor beta chains below, sequenced in a study of T cell responses to AZD1222 COVID-19 vaccine. Generated by immunoSEQ multiplex PCR, the TCRdb table keeps only in-frame clones and is missing some. The sample lists approximately 140,000 clones, under 95% occurring once. The specimen was peripheral blood, collected 28 days after the second dose of the MenACWY control vaccine. Receptors were obtained from an adult who received the MenACWY meningococcal vaccine as a control.

V is TRBV12-3 or TRBV12-4 and J is TRBJ1-1; 8 nucleotides match TRBD1. Trimming removed 6 bases from V and 8 bases from J; junction bases left unmatched: 5. The CDR3 covers 12 residues. The DNA for the CDR3 is TGTGCCAGCAGAGAAACAGGGGGGGAAGCTTTCTTT. Amino acid sequence: CASRETGGEAFF.

This clone has only one observation. V is TRBV30 and J is TRBJ2-3; weak D call: TRBD1 (7 bases). V lost 2 bases, J lost 2 bases, and 20 bases lay in between. Germline lookup yields CDR1 GTSNPN and CDR2 SVGIG (reference sequence). The CDR3 contains 17 residues. Here the CDR3 DNA reads TGTGCCTGGAGTTCCTCCGCGGGACAGACTCCCACAGATACGCAGTATTTT. Its translation: CAWSSSAGQTPTDTQYF.

The genes are TRBV9 and TRBJ2-1, with TRBD2 matching 10 bases. Germline V gene lookup returns CDR1 SGDLS and CDR2 YYNGEE. The CDR3 is 17 amino acids. V lost 0 bases, J lost 7 bases, and 10 bases stayed unmatched. The CDR3 DNA sequence: TGTGCCAGCAGCGTAGCTAGCGGGGGCCTTAGCGGGAATGAGCAGTTCTTC. It is translated as CASSVASGGLSGNEQFF. The whole variable domain, filled in from reference TRBV9 and TRBJ2-1, reads DSGVTQTPKHLITATGQRVTLRCSPRSGDLSVYWYQQSLDQGLQFLIQYYNGEERAKGNILERFSAQQFPDLHSELNLSSLELGDSALYFCASSVASGGLSGNEQFFGPGTRLTVL.

V usage is TRBV27 and J usage is TRBJ1-1; possibly TRBD1 for D (5 bases). Germline V gives CDR1 MNHEY, CDR2 SMNVEV (reference sequence). This CDR3 comprises 13 residues. V lost 6 bases to trimming and J lost 4 bases, with 12 bases between them. The CDR3 nucleotides read TGTGCCAGCAGGACAGTCGGGTTCACTGAAGCTTTCTTT. Amino acids: CASRTVGFTEAFF.

The sample holds one count of this clone. This chain's CDR3 is CASSLGANGYTF. CDR3 in DNA: TGTGCCAGCAGTTTAGGGGCGAATGGCTACACCTTC. The genes are TRBV12-3 or TRBV12-4 and TRBJ1-2; D not certain. This CDR3 is built from 12 residues. Deletions cut 1 base from V and 6 bases from J, with 6 bases between.

The chain carries TRBV27 and TRBJ2-1; no clear D. Germline CDR1 and CDR2: MNHEY and SMNVEV (reference sequence). The CDR3 totals 14 residues. V lost 2 bases, J lost 2 bases, and 7 bases lay in between. The CDR3 is CASSLNGAYNEQFF. CDR3 DNA: TGTGCCAGCAGTTTAAACGGCGCCTACAATGAGCAGTTCTTC.

CDR3 amino acids: CASSSRGNHNEQFF. In DNA form, the CDR3 reads TGTGCCAGCAGCTCTCGGGGGAACCACAATGAGCAGTTCTTC. This rearrangement joins TRBV11-2 to TRBJ2-1, with D perhaps TRBD2 (6 bases). CDR1 is SGHAT, CDR2 FQNNGV, per germline. With 4 bases removed from V and 5 bases from J, the gap between germline ends came to 12 bases. This CDR3 region has 14 residues.

The CDR3 is CASSLDLGSNYGYTF. The CDR3 coding sequence is TGTGCCAGCAGCTTAGATCTGGGTTCTAACTATGGCTACACCTTC. The chain carries TRBV7-9 and TRBJ1-2; D call uncertain. The germline V gene has CDR1 SEHNR and CDR2 FQNEAQ (reference sequence). Deletions cut 1 base from V and 0 bases from J, with 9 bases between. The CDR3 has 15 residues.

This rearrangement joins TRBV3-1 (or the pseudogene TRBV3-2) to TRBJ1-5; D ambiguous. CDR1 and CDR2 (germline): LGHDT, YNNKEL (reference sequence). The CDR3 extends over 15 amino acids. V lost 2 bases and J lost 2, with 10 bases in between. This CDR3 reads CASSQNSAGNQPQHF. The CDR3 DNA sequence: TGTGCCAGCAGCCAAAATTCAGCAGGCAATCAGCCCCAGCATTTT.

As to this clone: Other DNA sequences of this sample code for an identical CDR3. The chain couples TRBV19 to TRBJ1-5; 9 nucleotides line up with TRBD1. The CDR3 covers 15 residues. V shed 1 base, J shed 2 bases, and the junction held 0 bases outside the gene matches. Germline loops: CDR1 LNHDA, CDR2 SQIVND (reference sequence). CDR3 residues: CASSIGTGGNQPQHF. The CDR3 nucleotides are TGTGCCAGTAGTATAGGGACAGGGGGCAATCAGCCCCAGCATTTT. The full variable domain, with the rest looked up from reference TRBV19 and TRBJ1-5, is DGGITQSPKYLFRKEGQNVTLSCEQNLNHDAMYWYRQDPGQGLRLIYYSQIVNDFQKGDIAEGYSVSREKKESFPLTVTSAQKNPTAFYLCASSIGTGGNQPQHFGDGTRLSIL.

The chain carries TRBV9 and TRBJ1-4; the D is unclear. The CDR3 consists of 16 residues. Germline assignment: CDR1 SGDLS and CDR2 YYNGEE. Trimming took 0 bases from V and 0 from J, leaving 9 bases between them. The CDR3 nucleotides are TGTGCCAGCAGCGTAGGATTGCGTGCAACTAATGAAAAACTGTTTTTT. It is translated as CASSVGLRATNEKLFF.

The chain is built from TRBV28 and TRBJ2-2, with 8 positions matching TRBD1. This CDR3 has 15 amino acids. Trimming took 7 bases from V and 4 from J; bases not matched to a gene: 8. In germline, CDR1 is MDHEN, CDR2 SYDVKM. The CDR3 DNA follows: TGTGCCAGCACAGACCTACAGGGGGGCACCGGGGAGCTGTTTTTT. As protein: CASTDLQGGTGELFF.

The chain links TRBV19 to TRBJ1-1; D not certain. Per the germline V gene, CDR1 is LNHDA and CDR2 is SQIVND (reference sequence). The CDR3 runs 15 residues. V lost 4 bases to trimming and J lost 1 base, with 13 bases between them. The CDR3 DNA follows: TGTGCCAGTAGTACAGAGACATCTTGGAACACTGAAGCTTTCTTT. Its protein is CASSTETSWNTEAFF.

This chain uses TRBV28 with TRBJ2-3; no clear D. There are 12 residues in the CDR3. Looked up from germline, CDR1 is MDHEN and CDR2 is SYDVKM. The V and J ends lost 6 bases and 6 bases respectively, with 10 bases between them. In nucleotides, the CDR3 is TGTGCCAGCAGGGGAAACCCGGATACGCAGTATTTT. Protein sequence: CASRGNPDTQYF.

V is TRBV7-8 and J is TRBJ1-5; no clear D. In germline, CDR1 is SGHVS, CDR2 FQNEAQ. V was pared by 3 bases and J by 2 bases, with 11 bases between. The CDR3 consists of 15 residues. In nucleotides, the CDR3 is TGTGCCAGCAGCTTCGCCGGCGCAGGCAATCAGCCCCAGCATTTT. Its protein product is CASSFAGAGNQPQHF.

The gene calls are TRBV10-3 and TRBJ2-6; the match to TRBD2 covers 8 bases. J gave up 1 base and V 0 bases, and 8 bases lay outside the gene matches. From germline, CDR1 is ENHRY and CDR2 SYGVKD. The CDR3 runs 19 residues. For the CDR3, the DNA is TGTGCCATCAGTGAGTCGGTCGGAAGCGGGAGATCTGGGGCCAACGTCCTGACTTTC. Amino acids: CAISESVGSGRSGANVLTF.

The CDR3 bases are TGTGCCAGCAGTCGACCAGGGGGTCGCAATCAGCCCCAGCATTTT. Its protein is CASSRPGGRNQPQHF. The chain uses TRBV6-2 or TRBV6-3 and TRBJ1-5; 7 bases match TRBD1. CDR3 size: 15 residues. J lost 2 bases, V lost 5 bases, and 6 bases had no gene match. The germline gives CDR1 MNHEY, CDR2 SVGEGT.

V gene TRBV18 combines with J gene TRBJ2-2, with D possibly matching TRBD1 (6 bases). CDR3 length equals 13 residues. V was pared by 8 bases and J by 3 bases, with 10 bases between. Germline values: CDR1 KGHSH, CDR2 LQKENI. The CDR3 region has the DNA TGTGCCAGCGAGACAGGTGACACCGGGGAGCTGTTTTTT. Protein product: CASETGDTGELFF.

The gene calls are TRBV4-3 and TRBJ1-2, with TRBD1 identical over 7 bases. The CDR3 has 19 amino acids. V shed 3 bases and J 2 bases; nucleotides not matched to a gene: 18. Germline CDR1 LGHNA, CDR2 YSLEER. This CDR3 reads CASSQRSIGGLPPNYGYTF. The CDR3 coding sequence is TGCGCCAGCAGCCAGAGAAGTATAGGGGGCCTGCCTCCCAACTATGGCTACACCTTC.

The chain uses TRBV4-3 and TRBJ1-2, with D possibly being TRBD1 (6 bases). This CDR3 comprises 13 residues. Germline V lookup: CDR1 LGHNA, CDR2 YSLEER. The germline V and J ends were trimmed by 4 bases and 7 bases, with 13 bases remaining between them. The CDR3 spells CASSPKGGSGYTF. Here the CDR3 DNA reads TGCGCCAGCAGCCCCAAAGGGGGTTCTGGCTACACCTTC.

The rearrangement links TRBV7-8 to TRBJ2-2, with D maybe TRBD1 (6 bases). Trimming removed 0 bases at V and 3 bases at J, with 17 bases between. Germline-derived CDR1 and CDR2 are SGHVS and FQNEAQ. The CDR3 is made up of 18 amino acids. The CDR3 loop reads CASSLARRGNRDTGELFF. The CDR3 DNA follows: TGTGCCAGCAGCTTAGCGAGGAGAGGGAACAGGGACACCGGGGAGCTGTTTTTT.

This clone has only a few counts. V is TRBV5-8 and J is TRBJ1-5; a possible D gene is TRBD1 (6 bases). This CDR3 contains 13 residues. The germline V and J ends were trimmed by 6 bases and 5 bases, with 12 bases remaining between them. From germline, CDR1 is SGHTS and CDR2 YDEGEE. The CDR3 nucleotides are TGTGCCAGCAACCAGGGGATCGATCAGCCCCAGCATTTT. Its protein is CASNQGIDQPQHF. Full variable domain (rest looked up from reference TRBV5-8 and TRBJ1-5): EAGVTQSPTHLIKTRGQQATLRCSPISGHTSVYWYQQALGLGLQFLLWYDEGEERNRGNFPPRFSGRQFPNYSSELNVNALELEDSALYLCASNQGIDQPQHFGDGTRLSIL.

This rearrangement joins TRBV30 to TRBJ1-2, with D hard to call. The CDR3 has 17 residues. V was shortened by 2 bases and J by 4 bases, with 23 bases between the two germline ends. From germline, CDR1 is GTSNPN and CDR2 SVGIG (reference sequence). The chain's CDR3 is CAWSPFLRSSPGYGYTF. The CDR3 DNA reads TGTGCCTGGAGTCCTTTCCTGCGGTCCAGCCCAGGCTATGGCTACACCTTC.

The CDR3 here is CASSPIAGGETQYF. CDR3 nucleotides: TGTGCCAGTAGTCCCATAGCGGGAGGGGAGACCCAGTACTTC. The chain has TRBV19 and TRBJ2-5; 11 positions agree with TRBD2. The CDR3 loop spans 14 amino acids. Per the germline V gene, CDR1 is LNHDA and CDR2 is SQIVND (reference sequence). Losses at the gene ends were 5 bases for V and 5 bases for J; bases not matched to a gene: 4.

There are a few counts of this clone. This sequence joins TRBV10-1 and TRBJ2-2; D not certain. The CDR3 has 14 residues. V was shortened by 2 bases and J by 4 bases, with 8 bases between the two germline ends. Looked up from germline, CDR1 is WNHNN and CDR2 is SYGVQD (reference sequence). The CDR3, as DNA: TGCGCCAGCAGTGAGAGGCTGACCACCGGGGAGCTGTTTTTT. Amino acids: CASSERLTTGELFF.

In nucleotides, the CDR3 is TGTGCCTGGGGGCGACAGCTCGTGGGCACTGAAGCTTTCTTT. Translating it yields CAWGRQLVGTEAFF. The chain joins TRBV30 to TRBJ1-1; TRBD1 might be the D (5 bases). Trimming removed 5 bases at V and 4 bases at J, with 17 bases between. The CDR3 is made up of 14 amino acids. Germline assignment: CDR1 GTSNPN and CDR2 SVGIG (reference sequence).

The chain employs TRBV3-1 (or the pseudogene TRBV3-2) and TRBJ2-7, with 8 bases identical to TRBD1. The trim removed 0 bases at V and 9 bases at J, leaving 1 base unmatched. The CDR3 runs to 12 residues. Germline lookup yields CDR1 LGHDT and CDR2 YNNKEL (reference sequence). For the CDR3, the DNA is TGTGCCAGCAGCCAAGAGGGGACAGGGCAGTACTTC. Translating it yields CASSQEGTGQYF.

V is TRBV18 and J is TRBJ1-5, with D uncertain. The CDR3 consists of 14 residues. The germline CDR1 and CDR2 sequences are KGHSH and LQKENI. Trimming pared 1 base from V and 6 bases from J, leaving 10 bases between. The CDR3 nucleotides read TGTGCCAGCTCACCACAGGCCACCCGTCAGCCCCAGCATTTT. Encoded protein: CASSPQATRQPQHF.

This chain links TRBV12-3 or TRBV12-4 with TRBJ2-3, with TRBD1 matching over 7 bases. This CDR3 contains 12 residues. The J segment lost 5 bases and the V segment lost 5 bases, leaving 1 base of the junction unmatched. The CDR3 DNA is TGTGCCAGCAGTCCAGGGGGAGATACGCAGTATTTT. Translation: CASSPGGDTQYF.

The V gene is TRBV7-9, the J gene TRBJ1-3, with D possibly matching TRBD1 (5 bases). This CDR3 has 15 residues. Germline assignment: CDR1 SEHNR and CDR2 FQNEAQ (reference sequence). Deletions cut 3 bases from V and 0 bases from J, with 9 bases between. The CDR3 sequence is CASSFGTYSGNTIYF. The DNA of the CDR3 is TGTGCCAGCAGCTTCGGGACTTACTCTGGAAACACCATATATTTT.